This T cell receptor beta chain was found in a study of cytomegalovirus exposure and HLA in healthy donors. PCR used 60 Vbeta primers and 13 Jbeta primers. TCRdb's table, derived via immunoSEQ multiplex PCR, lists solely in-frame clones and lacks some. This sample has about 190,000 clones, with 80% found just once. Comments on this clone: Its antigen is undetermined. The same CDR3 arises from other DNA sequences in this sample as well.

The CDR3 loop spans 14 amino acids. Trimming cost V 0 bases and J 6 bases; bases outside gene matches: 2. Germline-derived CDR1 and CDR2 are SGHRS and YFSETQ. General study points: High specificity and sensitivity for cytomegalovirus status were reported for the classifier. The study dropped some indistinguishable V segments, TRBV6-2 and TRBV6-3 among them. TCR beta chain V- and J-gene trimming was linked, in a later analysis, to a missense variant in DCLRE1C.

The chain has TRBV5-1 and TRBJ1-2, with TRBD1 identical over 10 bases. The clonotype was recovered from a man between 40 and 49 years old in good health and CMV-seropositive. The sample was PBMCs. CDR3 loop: CASSLEGTGDGYTF. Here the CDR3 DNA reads TGCGCCAGCAGCTTGGAGGGGACAGGGGATGGCTACACCTTC.